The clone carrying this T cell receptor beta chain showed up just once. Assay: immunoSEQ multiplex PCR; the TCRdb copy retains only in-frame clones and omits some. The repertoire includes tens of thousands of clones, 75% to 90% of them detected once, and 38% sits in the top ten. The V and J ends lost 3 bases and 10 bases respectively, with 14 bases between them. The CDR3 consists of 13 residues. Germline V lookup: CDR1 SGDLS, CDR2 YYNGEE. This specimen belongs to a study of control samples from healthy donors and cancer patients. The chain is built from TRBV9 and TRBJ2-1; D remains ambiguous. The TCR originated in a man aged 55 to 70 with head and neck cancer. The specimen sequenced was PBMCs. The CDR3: CASSGPFQREQFF. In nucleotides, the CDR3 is TGTGCCAGCAGCGGCCCTTTCCAACGGGAGCAGTTCTTC.